These 7 T cell receptor beta chains originate from one sample sequenced in a study of T cells after posttransplantation cyclophosphamide. This table comes from immunoSEQ multiplex PCR, and its TCRdb copy is limited to in-frame clones, with some not included. The data contain over 20,000 clones, 85% to 90% of them singletons. A marrow graft followed busulfan-fludarabine conditioning, with cyclophosphamide on days +3 and +4. The sequencing used PBMCs, collected after allogeneic stem cell transplant with posttransplant cyclophosphamide. These receptor sequences come from a female patient in her 30s who received an allogeneic stem cell transplant from an unrelated donor, was CMV-positive, and had no GVHD. Some T cells may be transferred from the graft donor.

The chain combines TRBV27 with TRBJ2-2, with D unclear. V lost 4 bases, J lost 7 bases, and 7 bases lay in between. Germline loops: CDR1 MNHEY, CDR2 SMNVEV (reference sequence). The CDR3 has 12 amino acids. CDR3 DNA: TGTGCCAGCAGTTATTACGGCGGGGAGCTGTTTTTT. Amino acid sequence: CASSYYGGELFF.

V and J are TRBV18 and TRBJ2-1; 15 positions match TRBD2. CDR3 length equals 15 residues. The germline CDR1 and CDR2 sequences are KGHSH and LQKENI. The V and J ends lost 8 bases and 7 bases, in that order; junction bases with no gene match: 6. The CDR3 DNA is TGTGCCAGCACTTCGGGACTAGCGGGGGGTAATGAGCAGTTCTTC. Translation: CASTSGLAGGNEQFF.

This rearrangement joins TRBV10-3 to TRBJ2-3; D is unclear. There are 13 residues in the CDR3. CDR1 and CDR2 (germline): ENHRY, SYGVKD. Trimming left V 8 bases short and J 3 bases short, with 12 bases between. The CDR3 protein is CAILPSGTDTQYF. The CDR3 DNA reads as TGTGCCATCTTACCTAGTGGGACAGATACGCAGTATTTT.

The V gene is TRBV20-1, the J gene TRBJ1-3, with D perhaps TRBD1 (5 bases). CDR3 length: 11 amino acids. Germline V lookup: CDR1 DFQATT, CDR2 SNEGSKA (reference sequence). Between the trimmed V and J ends, which lost 0 bases and 14 bases, there was a span of 11 bases. DNA for the CDR3: TGCAGTGCTAGAGAGTCAGGGAACTTATATTTT. This gives the protein CSARESGNLYF.

The chain uses TRBV28 and TRBJ1-2, with 12 positions matching TRBD1. V was pared by 9 bases and J by 4 bases, with 12 bases of the junction left unmatched. CDR3 length equals 16 residues. From germline, CDR1 is MDHEN and CDR2 SYDVKM. Written as DNA, the CDR3 is TGTGCCAGTCGCCGGGACAGGGGGCTTTTAGGCTATGGCTACACCTTC. It specifies CASRRDRGLLGYGYTF.

This clone has just one count. The genes are TRBV13 and TRBJ2-7; TRBD2 is a possible D gene (7 bases). The CDR3 loop spans 14 amino acids. The V end lost 4 bases, the J end lost 6 bases, and 16 bases lay between the germline ends. In germline, CDR1 is PRHDT, CDR2 FYEKMQ (reference sequence). As DNA, the CDR3 is TGTGCCAGCAGCTGGGGGGGGGCCTCTCGCGAGCAGTACTTC. This gives the protein CASSWGGASREQYF.

The chain combines TRBV9 with TRBJ1-4, with a possible D match to TRBD1 (6 bases). This CDR3 is built from 19 residues. Germline CDR1 SGDLS, CDR2 YYNGEE. Trimming took 0 bases from V and 2 from J, leaving 20 bases between them. CDR3 DNA sequence: TGTGCCAGCAGCGTAGATCCAGGGGCGGATAGGGCGACTAATGAAAAACTGTTTTTT. Translated, it gives CASSVDPGADRATNEKLFF. Full variable domain (outside the CDR3, taken from reference TRBV9 and TRBJ1-4): DSGVTQTPKHLITATGQRVTLRCSPRSGDLSVYWYQQSLDQGLQFLIQYYNGEERAKGNILERFSAQQFPDLHSELNLSSLELGDSALYFCASSVDPGADRATNEKLFFGSGTQLSVL.